The 19 T cell receptor beta chains below all came from one sample that was sequenced in a study of relationships among human T cell subsets. From mRNA, alpha and beta CDR3 regions were amplified using semiquantitative ARM-PCR. Exponential amplification used communal superprimers after tagged nested gene-specific primers in ARM-PCR. TCRdb re-derived calls from the multiplex PCR reads in MiXCR, one entry per CDR3 protein. The profile covers fewer than 5,500 distinct CDR3 sequences, with 65% appearing a single time and around three fifths taken by the ten largest. Anti-CD4 multisort beads removed cells negatively, then anti-CD8 beads positively selected CD8+ T cells. The sample comprised CD8+ T cells sorted from blood. The source of these receptors is a man aged 40-55 years in good health.

This chain joins TRBV27 and TRBJ2-2; 8 nucleotides agree with TRBD1. The germline gives CDR1 MNHEY, CDR2 SMNVEV (reference sequence). The CDR3 runs 15 residues. J gave up 4 bases and V 7 bases, and 8 bases lay outside the gene matches. The CDR3 region is CASTWTGFTTGELFF. The CDR3 DNA follows: TGTGCCAGCACATGGACAGGGTTTACCACCGGGGAGCTGTTTTTT.

This sequence joins TRBV14 and TRBJ2-7; weak D call: TRBD1 (6 bases). The V gene lost 4 bases and the J gene lost 4 bases, with 17 bases spanning the gap. CDR1 SGHDN and CDR2 FVKESK come from the germline V gene. The CDR3 runs to 15 residues. As DNA, the CDR3 is TGTGCCAGCAGCCCCAGGTCGGACAGAGGGTACGAGCAGTACTTC. As protein: CASSPRSDRGYEQYF.

The genes are TRBV7-8 and TRBJ2-7; D gene ambiguous. Trimming stripped 0 bases from V and 0 bases from J, with 12 bases between. Germline V CDR1 and CDR2: SGHVS, FQNEAQ. The CDR3 is made up of 16 amino acids. The CDR3 here is CASSLAGWASSYEQYF. CDR3 bases: TGTGCCAGCAGCTTAGCAGGGTGGGCGAGCTCCTACGAGCAGTACTTC.

V usage is TRBV6-1 and J usage is TRBJ2-2, with 12 nucleotides matching TRBD2. Germline CDR1 MNHNS, CDR2 SASEGT. The CDR3 is made up of 15 amino acids. With 3 bases clipped from V and 4 bases from J, the junction kept 0 bases outside the gene matches. CDR3 nucleotides: TGTGCCAGCAGTGAGACTAGCGGGAGCACCGGGGAGCTGTTTTTT. Residues: CASSETSGSTGELFF.

This rearrangement joins TRBV20-1 to TRBJ2-2; D may be TRBD2 (6 bases). V was shortened by 3 bases and J by 4 bases, with 9 bases between the two germline ends. The CDR3 is made up of 13 amino acids. CDR1 and CDR2 from the germline V gene are DFQATT and SNEGSKA (reference sequence). The DNA of the CDR3 is TGCAGTGCTAGGGGGGGACTCACCGGGGAGCTGTTTTTT. Translation gives CSARGGLTGELFF.

The genes are TRBV28 and TRBJ1-1; a weak D match, TRBD1 (6 bases). The CDR3 consists of 15 residues. V lost 5 bases to trimming and J lost 4 bases, with 17 bases between them. Germline CDR1 is MDHEN and CDR2 is SYDVKM. The CDR3 is CASSGEQGGGTEAFF. The CDR3 DNA is TGTGCCAGCAGTGGCGAACAGGGCGGGGGCACTGAAGCTTTCTTT.

This clonotype occurred once. Given a much more abundant clone one base away, this may be a read error. This sequence joins TRBV4-1 and TRBJ2-7; the D gene could be TRBD1 or TRBD2 (5 bases each). V was cut by 4 bases and J by 3 bases, with 13 bases left in between. Germline V gene data show CDR1 as MGHRA and CDR2 as YSYEKL. The CDR3 sequence is 14 residues long. The CDR3 bases are TGCGCCAGCAGCCGGCCCGGGACGGTCTACGAGCAGTACTTC. It yields the protein CASSRPGTVYEQYF.

This chain links TRBV12-2 with TRBJ1-1. TRBV12-2 is listed as a pseudogene. The CDR3 runs 14 residues. The CDR3 protein is CASRFTWRNTEAFF. CDR3 in DNA: TGTGCAAGTCGCTTCACCTGGAGGAACACTGAAGCTTTCTTT.

This sequence joins TRBV11-2 and TRBJ2-7, with a weak D call TRBD1 (6 bases). Trimming pared 3 bases from V and 2 bases from J, leaving 11 bases between. The V gene's germline CDR1 is SGHAT and CDR2 FQNNGV. The length of the CDR3 is 14 residues. CDR3 bases: TGTGCCAGCAGCTTCGCAGGGGTCGCCTACGAGCAGTACTTC. It codes for CASSFAGVAYEQYF.

This clonotype appeared a single time. The chain recombines TRBV7-3 with TRBJ2-2; TRBD2 matches at 10 bases. The CDR3 is 15 amino acids. The germline V gene has CDR1 SGHTA and CDR2 FQGTGA. The V segment lost 5 bases and the J segment 1 base; nucleotides outside the gene matches: 1. CDR3 protein: CASSRTSGNTGELFF. Here the CDR3 DNA reads TGTGCCAGCAGCCGGACTAGCGGGAACACCGGGGAGCTGTTTTTT.

The chain couples TRBV28 to TRBJ2-1; no definite D call. There are 12 residues in the CDR3. With 4 bases removed from V and 8 bases from J, the gap between germline ends came to 9 bases. CDR1 is MDHEN, CDR2 SYDVKM, per germline. CDR3 protein: CASSSDWDEQFF. As DNA, the CDR3 is TGTGCCAGCAGTTCCGACTGGGATGAGCAGTTCTTC.

The table lists this clonotype with a few counts. The chain uses TRBV11-2 and TRBJ2-5; TRBD1 matches at 7 bases. V shed 1 base and J 5 bases; nucleotides not matched to a gene: 4. CDR3 length equals 14 residues. Germline V gene lookup returns CDR1 SGHAT and CDR2 FQNNGV. The CDR3 region is CASSLARGRETQYF. The CDR3 DNA reads TGTGCCAGCAGCTTAGCAAGGGGGCGTGAGACCCAGTACTTC. The full variable domain, completed using reference TRBV11-2 and TRBJ2-5, is EAGVAQSPRYKIIEKRQSVAFWCNPISGHATLYWYQQILGQGPKLLIQFQNNGVVDDSQLPKDRFSAERLKGVDSTLKIQPAKLEDSAVYLCASSLARGRETQYFGPGTRLLVL.

V gene TRBV6-1 combines with J gene TRBJ2-7, with 8 bases lining up with TRBD2. The CDR3 runs 15 residues. Germline loops: CDR1 MNHNS, CDR2 SASEGT. The trim removed 5 bases at V and 1 base at J, leaving 7 bases unmatched. CDR3 DNA sequence: TGTGCCAGCAGTCTTGGACTAGCTAATTCCTACGAGCAGTACTTC. It encodes CASSLGLANSYEQYF.

The J gene is TRBJ2-6, the V gene TRBV6-6; D unclear. V was trimmed by 6 bases and J by 9 bases, leaving 9 bases between them. Germline loops: CDR1 MNHNY, CDR2 SVGAGI (reference sequence). The length of the CDR3 is 12 residues. The DNA for the CDR3 is TGTGCCAGCAGCTCAACGATCAACGTCCTGACTTTC. It specifies CASSSTINVLTF.

The chain is built from TRBV6-5 and TRBJ2-6; D gene uncertain. The CDR3 sequence is 15 residues long. CDR1 and CDR2 from the germline V gene are MNHEY and SVGAGI. V dropped 5 bases and J dropped 0 bases, with 8 bases sitting between them. The CDR3 DNA reads as TGTGCCAGCAGTATACACTTCTCTGGGGCCAACGTCCTGACTTTC. Protein: CASSIHFSGANVLTF.

The chain couples TRBV5-1 to TRBJ2-7, with 8 bases that match TRBD2. Losses at the gene ends were 0 bases for V and 5 bases for J; bases not matched to a gene: 1. Germline V gene data show CDR1 as SGHRS and CDR2 as YFSETQ. This CDR3 spans 13 amino acids. In DNA form, the CDR3 reads TGCGCCAGCAGCTTGGGGACTAGCAACGAGCAGTACTTC. This encodes CASSLGTSNEQYF.

Written as DNA, the CDR3 is TGTGCCAGCTCTCCGGAGGGGGCGAGGACAGAAAAACTGTTTTTT. It specifies CASSPEGARTEKLFF. V is TRBV18 and J is TRBJ1-4; 7 nucleotides line up with TRBD1. The CDR3 runs to 15 residues. V dropped 6 bases and J dropped 8; count of bases not matched to a gene: 12. Germline CDR1 and CDR2: KGHSH and LQKENI.

The table lists this clonotype with a few counts. CDR3 sequence: CSARGGPNLYGYTF. In DNA, the CDR3 is TGCAGTGCTAGAGGGGGACCGAACCTATATGGCTACACCTTC. The chain has TRBV20-1 and TRBJ1-2, with D tentatively TRBD1 (5 bases). The CDR3 has 14 amino acids. In germline, CDR1 is DFQATT, CDR2 SNEGSKA (reference sequence). The V end was cut by 1 base, the J end by 5 bases, with 14 bases between.

This clonotype has only a few counts. The chain is built from TRBV29-1 and TRBJ2-7; D is ambiguous. V was pared by 6 bases and J by 0 bases, with 6 bases between. CDR1 and CDR2 (germline): SQVTM, ANQGSEA. This CDR3 contains 11 residues. CDR3 bases: TGCAGCGTCGTAAGCTCCTACGAGCAGTACTTC. Amino acids: CSVVSSYEQYF.